This T cell receptor beta chain stems from a study of T cells after yellow fever vaccination. Study outcomes and limitations: Booster samples showed a return of most primary-vaccination clones (around 96% CD4, about 87% CD8). Faster peaking, at day 5 versus 15, marked a secondary response that was weaker. The presence of abundant clonotypes contaminating from the bulk population was possible in FACS-sorted repertoires.

The CDR3 is made up of 13 amino acids. Between the trimmed V and J ends, which lost 6 bases and 4 bases, there was a span of 16 bases. Germline V gene sequence: CDR1 DFQATT, CDR2 SNEGSKA (reference sequence). This clonotype was seen at least ten times. The antigen is not known. Synthesis of TCR cDNA relied on 5'RACE template switching, which attached a universal primer site and UMIs. From the 5' RACE reads, TCRdb called clonotypes with MiXCR, one entry per CDR3 protein. Of approximately 550,000 distinct CDR3 sequences in the sample, about 19% are singletons; the top ten hold about 13%. This sequence was found in a man aged 30 to 45 who received the YFV17D yellow fever vaccine. The specimen was PBMCs, collected 15 days after the yellow fever booster vaccination. The chain employs TRBV20-1 and TRBJ2-7; possible D gene TRBD2, 6 bases. DNA of the CDR3: TGCAGTGCCCCCTCCGGGGACTTATACGAGCAGTACTTC. It specifies CSAPSGDLYEQYF.